This T cell receptor (beta chain) was identified in a study of control samples from healthy donors and cancer patients. Germline CDR1 SGHDN, CDR2 FVKESK. The CDR3 loop spans 15 amino acids. Losses at the gene ends were 4 bases for V and 0 bases for J; bases not matched to a gene: 3. Clones were read by immunoSEQ multiplex PCR, and TCRdb kept only the in-frame ones, dropping some. The sample carries 150,000 to 200,000 clones, 70% to 90% recorded once. The V and J genes are TRBV14 and TRBJ2-7; 10 bases are shared with TRBD1. This receptor was taken from a man younger than 45 in good health. Sample: blood. The CDR3 spells CASSRTGGSSYEQYF. The CDR3 DNA is TGTGCCAGCAGCCGGACAGGGGGAAGCTCCTACGAGCAGTACTTC.